This T cell receptor (beta chain) is drawn from a study of cytomegalovirus exposure and HLA in healthy donors (dated by TCRdb to about 2017). Concerning the study at large: In an earlier analysis of approximately 640 of the donors, around 290 Gb of sequence data and about 110 million unique TCR beta sequences from 180 million or so T cells were reported. An early release covering just under 650 HLA-typed donors comprised about 300 gigabases of sequencing data and 65 million to 100 million unique TCR sequences. The genetic ancestry cluster associated with self-reported Caucasian donors included 81% of the approximately 400 genotyped donors. The study aimed to test whether signatures of past pathogen exposure could be identified by cataloging public T cell receptors. The study used immunosequencing to profile the T cell repertoires of several hundred subjects and linked those repertoires to cytomegalovirus serostatus. In addition to the first cohort of approximately 650 subjects, a separate validation cohort of 100 to 150 different subjects was used. To predict cytomegalovirus infection status, the study brought together high-throughput TCR immunosequencing, statistical association of individual TCRs with disease status, and machine learning. To study patterns of TCR occurrence, a later analysis re-analyzed previously published TCR beta repertoires from 500 to 850 donors and added high-resolution HLA genotyping. Rather than using new phenotypic data, the later analysis identified candidate immune exposures from TCR beta sequences and from how often those sequences occurred across donors. An earlier analysis of around 580 of the donors used high-throughput TCR beta sequencing to judge whether each TCR beta V gene segment behaved as functional or pseudogenic. Donor age, sex, ethnicity and CMV serostatus were compiled alongside the repertoire data. A later genetic analysis used genome-wide SNP genotypes for about 60% of the roughly 700 donors, treating that subset as a discovery cohort. Every discovery cohort repertoire had been produced on one sequencing platform. HLA typing covered class I and class II loci at four-digit resolution. Typing coverage differed by locus: A, B, C, DRB1 and DQB1 were typed in roughly 620-640 donors, DQA1 in 500 to 550, DPA1 in 600 to 610, and DPB1 in 400 to 490. Roughly 5 DR-DQ haplotypes were handled as single units for association and clustering, since linkage in the cohort was strong. Across approximately 400 genotyped donors of the cohort, an average of about 240,000 unique TCR beta nucleotide sequences per donor were sequenced, and about a sixth of those sequences were non-productive. Points the paper makes about the study in general: Several of the top co-occurrence clusters appeared to be linked to parvovirus B19, influenza, CMV and Epstein-Barr virus, according to a later analysis. Compared with equally common non-associated chains, HLA-associated TCR beta chains in a later analysis were more clonally expanded and had lower generation probabilities. Presence/absence analyses assumed roughly uniform sequencing depth across donors, an assumption that may not hold. The classifier was reported to diagnose cytomegalovirus status with high specificity and sensitivity in both the original cohort and the validation cohort. In an earlier analysis of 450 to 750 of the donors, most TCR beta V segments appeared in productive rearrangements about 87% or about 30% of the time, broadly matching IMGT annotations. In a later analysis, most CMV-associated TCR beta chains were found to appear HLA-restricted, with HLA associations seemingly driven largely by CMV exposure. Across donors, most TCR sequences were observed very rarely, whereas some public TCRs were present in many individuals. A later genetic analysis associated a missense DCLRE1C variant with V-gene and J-gene trimming of TCR beta chains, and an independent cohort replicated the association. According to a later genetic analysis, donors in an Asian-associated ancestry cluster had fewer N-insertions in productive TCRs than the approximately 610-donor mean. In a later analysis, TCR association rates were found to vary across HLA loci, with the most associated TCRs seen for DRB1 alleles and the fewest for HLA-C alleles. A further reported finding was that TCR beta sequences accurately predicted the HLA-A and HLA-B alleles for most subjects in the first cohort. A later analysis associated 15,000 or so TCR beta sequences with specific HLA alleles at a false discovery rate of 0.05. Linkage disequilibrium might explain the correlated functional status among segregating V segments, but an unknown experimental factor could not be ruled out. HLA typing was unavailable for some donors at each locus, so association tests used only the typed subset. Assigning TCR associations to individual alleles was difficult when HLA alleles, especially DR and DQ, strongly co-occurred. According to the authors, the approach could potentially be generalized to other disease states and immunological phenotypes. Some 16 rarely observed V segments, including chromosome 9 orphons, were excluded from the earlier analysis of a few hundred of the donors because counts were too low. In vitro tests confirmed that a few of the cytomegalovirus-associated TCR beta chains recognize cytomegalovirus antigens. A group of highly shared sequence variants was considered likely to be a technical artifact of the sequencing pipeline. A total of fewer than 200 TCR beta chains were listed by the study as associated with cytomegalovirus. The 87-base-pair reads could not distinguish some IMGT-functional V segments, including TRBV6-2 and TRBV6-3, so those segments were excluded. CMV serostatus was the only immune exposure information available for the cohort. The cohort was sequenced for TCR beta chains only, and without alpha or paired-chain data the features that could be detected were limited.

Only one count was recorded for this clone. What antigen it recognizes has not been identified. Base qualities are missing; no much larger clone stands one base away. Receptors were amplified or captured by the immunoSEQ multiplex PCR assay. The multiplex PCR relied on a mix of 60 forward primers for TCR Vbeta segments and 13 reverse primers for TCR Jbeta segments. The CDR3 region of rearranged TCR beta genes was amplified from genomic DNA by a multiplex PCR assay. Amplified TCR beta libraries were sequenced as 87-base-pair reads on the Illumina HiSeq System. As for the authors' bioinformatics: Across the 670 or so repertoires, a later analysis counted some 81 million unique TCR beta chains, approximately 12 million of which were shared by at least two donors. Raw reads were error-corrected and collapsed into unique sequences by a nearest-neighbor algorithm in which closely related sequences were merged to remove PCR and sequencing errors. V, D and J gene segments were assigned by aligning CDR3 sequences to IMGT reference sequences. For a sequence to be retained, a match of at least six nucleotides was required to both a V gene segment and a J gene segment. Rearrangements were classified as productive when the CDR3 lacked stop codons and remained in frame with V and J, and all other rearrangements were classified as non-productive. CDR3 was defined by IMGT convention, running from the second conserved V-encoded cysteine to the conserved J-encoded phenylalanine. In an earlier analysis of more than 550 of the donors, sequences lacking an unambiguous match to a single V gene segment were excluded. An earlier analysis of almost 600 of the donors classified V segments as functional when productive rearrangements were above 56.7% and as segregating when the standard deviation between donors was above 5%. A statistical classification framework was developed to diagnose cytomegalovirus status using the catalog of TCR beta chain sequences. A later analysis assigned V and J genes by comparing TCR nucleotide sequences with IMGT/GENE-DB human TR gene sequences. The TCRdist pipeline was used in a later analysis to assign CDR3 sequences and most-parsimonious VDJ recombination scenarios. In a later analysis, every TCR beta chain was defined by the combination of its CDR3 amino acid sequence and its V-gene family, and reads without a unique V-gene family were dropped. As a way to deal with suspected cross-contamination and a sequencing artifact, a later analysis dropped hundreds of nucleotide sequences that were highly shared and had low generation probability. For each public chain, a later analysis derived a clonal expansion index from normalized ranks of inferred template counts within each repertoire. In a later analysis, generation probabilities were computed with a VDJ recombination model fitted to out-of-frame rearrangements, and the resulting probabilities were checked against IGoR. A later analysis scored TCR-TCR, TCR-HLA and TCR-CMV co-occurrence with hypergeometric tests, applying a repertoire-size bias correction to TCR pairs. A later analysis estimated false discovery rates by permuting HLA or CMV assignments 20 times. A later analysis grouped co-occurring TCRs with DBSCAN, adding TCRdist sequence similarity when clustering within HLA-allele-positive subsets. Repertoires with fewer than 30,000 or more than 120,000 public chains were left out of co-occurrence clustering, as were roughly five repertoires with anomalous nucleotide sharing. TCRdb took this table from immuneACCESS and kept in-frame rearrangements with V and J called. Such tables lack part of the clones; where checked against another copy, unresolved V genes explain under half of the gap, and the rest is unexplained. V, J and clone size were drawn from that table, and D and trimming were deduced from the DNA. The sample data list 140,000 to 150,000 clones, and under 90% of these were observed just once. The ten biggest clones cover 4.5% of the sample.

The cohort consisted of hundreds of healthy bone marrow donors. Cohort members were all nominally healthy when sampled, although unrecorded immune exposures were likely present. The donor was CMV seronegative and belonged to the group of over 350 seronegative cohort members. A peripheral blood sample was collected from each donor, and TCR beta sequencing was performed on peripheral blood mononuclear cells. The Qiagen DNeasy Blood Extraction Kit was used to extract genomic DNA from the blood cell samples. CDR1 and CDR2 (SGHTA, FQGTGA) derive from the germline V gene. V loses 2 bases, J loses 2 bases, and the germline ends lie 13 bases apart. Inclusive of the bounding cysteine and phenylalanine, the CDR3 is 16 residues long. Kept here is only the CDR3 DNA, which spans 48 bases and is read in frame from base 1.

The V and J segments used are TRBV7-3 and TRBJ2-1; the D gene assignment is ambiguous. The source material was PBMCs. The sequence came from a man aged 40-50 years in good health and CMV-seronegative. The bases are TGTGCCAGCAGCTTAGAACAGAGCCGTACCTACAATGAGCAGTTCTTC. It specifies CASSLEQSRTYNEQFF.